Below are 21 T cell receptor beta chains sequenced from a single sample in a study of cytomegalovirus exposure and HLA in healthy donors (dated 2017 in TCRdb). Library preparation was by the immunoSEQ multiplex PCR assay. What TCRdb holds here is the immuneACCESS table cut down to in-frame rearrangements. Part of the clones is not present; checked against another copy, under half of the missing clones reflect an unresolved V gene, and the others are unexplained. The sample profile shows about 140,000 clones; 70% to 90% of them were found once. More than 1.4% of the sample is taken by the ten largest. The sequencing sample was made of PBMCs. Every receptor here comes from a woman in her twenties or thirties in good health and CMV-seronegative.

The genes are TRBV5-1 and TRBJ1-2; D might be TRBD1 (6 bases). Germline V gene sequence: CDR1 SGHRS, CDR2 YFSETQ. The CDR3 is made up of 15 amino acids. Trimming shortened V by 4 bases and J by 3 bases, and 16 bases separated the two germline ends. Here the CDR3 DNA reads TGCGCCAGCAGCCCTACAGGGTATGTCGACTATGGCTACACCTTC. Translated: CASSPTGYVDYGYTF. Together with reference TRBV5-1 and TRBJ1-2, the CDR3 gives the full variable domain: KAGVTQTPRYLIKTRGQQVTLSCSPISGHRSVSWYQQTPGQGLQFLFEYFSETQRNKGNFPGRFSGRQFSNSRSEMNVSTLELGDSALYLCASSPTGYVDYGYTFGSGTRLTVV.

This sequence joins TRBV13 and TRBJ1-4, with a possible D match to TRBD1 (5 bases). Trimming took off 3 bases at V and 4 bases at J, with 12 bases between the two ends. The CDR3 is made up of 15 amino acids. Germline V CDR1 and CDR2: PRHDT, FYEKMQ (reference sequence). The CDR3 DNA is TGTGCCAGCAGCTTTGGTGACAGAGTTAATGAAAAACTGTTTTTT. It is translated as CASSFGDRVNEKLFF.

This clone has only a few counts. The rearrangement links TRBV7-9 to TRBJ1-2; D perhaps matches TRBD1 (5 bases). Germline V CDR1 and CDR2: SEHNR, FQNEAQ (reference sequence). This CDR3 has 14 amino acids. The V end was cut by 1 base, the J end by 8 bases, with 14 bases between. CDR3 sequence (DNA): TGTGCCAGCAGCTTAGAAGGGCAGGGAAGCGGCTACACCTTC. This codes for CASSLEGQGSGYTF.

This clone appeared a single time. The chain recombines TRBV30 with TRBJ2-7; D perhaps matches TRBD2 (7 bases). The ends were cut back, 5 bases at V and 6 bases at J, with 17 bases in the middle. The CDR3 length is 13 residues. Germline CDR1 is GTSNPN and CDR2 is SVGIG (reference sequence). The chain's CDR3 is CAWGGAGPSEQYF. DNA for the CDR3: TGTGCCTGGGGGGGGGCAGGCCCATCCGAGCAGTACTTC.

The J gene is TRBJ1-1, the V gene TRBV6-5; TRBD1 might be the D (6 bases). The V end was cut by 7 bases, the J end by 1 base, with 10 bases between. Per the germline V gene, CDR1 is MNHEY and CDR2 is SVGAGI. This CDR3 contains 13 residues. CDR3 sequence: CASKRGANTEAFF. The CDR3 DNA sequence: TGTGCCAGCAAACGGGGGGCGAACACTGAAGCTTTCTTT.

This CDR3 is CSVVGGLPNYNEQFF. For the CDR3, the DNA is TGCAGCGTTGTAGGGGGTCTCCCCAATTACAATGAGCAGTTCTTC. The V and J genes are TRBV29-1 and TRBJ2-1; tentatively, D is TRBD1 (6 bases). V was clipped by 4 bases and J by 4 bases, with 17 bases between them. The CDR3 totals 15 residues. Germline V lookup: CDR1 SQVTM, CDR2 ANQGSEA.

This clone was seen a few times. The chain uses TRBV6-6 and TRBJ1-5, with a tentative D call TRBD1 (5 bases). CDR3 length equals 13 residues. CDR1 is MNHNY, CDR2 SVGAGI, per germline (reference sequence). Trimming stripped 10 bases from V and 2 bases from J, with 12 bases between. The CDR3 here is CAIGASRNQPQHF. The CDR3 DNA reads TGTGCCATTGGGGCGTCTCGCAATCAGCCCCAGCATTTT.

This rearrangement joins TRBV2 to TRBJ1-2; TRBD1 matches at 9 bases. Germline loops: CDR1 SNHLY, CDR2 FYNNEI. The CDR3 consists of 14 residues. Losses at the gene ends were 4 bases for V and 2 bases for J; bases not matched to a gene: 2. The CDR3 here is CASSGGQGNYGYTF. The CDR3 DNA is TGTGCCAGCAGTGGAGGACAGGGGAACTATGGCTACACCTTC.

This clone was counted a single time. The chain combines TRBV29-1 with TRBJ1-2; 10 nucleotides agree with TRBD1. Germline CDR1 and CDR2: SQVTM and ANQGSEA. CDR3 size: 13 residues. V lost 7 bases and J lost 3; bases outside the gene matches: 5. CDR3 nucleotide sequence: TGCAGCGCACGGGACAGGGGTTACTATGGCTACACCTTC. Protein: CSARDRGYYGYTF.

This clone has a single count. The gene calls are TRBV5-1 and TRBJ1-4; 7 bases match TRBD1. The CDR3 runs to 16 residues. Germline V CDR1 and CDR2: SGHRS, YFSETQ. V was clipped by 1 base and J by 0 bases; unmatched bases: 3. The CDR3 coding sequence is TGCGCCAGCAGCTTGTACAGGGGATCAACTAATGAAAAACTGTTTTTT. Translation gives CASSLYRGSTNEKLFF.

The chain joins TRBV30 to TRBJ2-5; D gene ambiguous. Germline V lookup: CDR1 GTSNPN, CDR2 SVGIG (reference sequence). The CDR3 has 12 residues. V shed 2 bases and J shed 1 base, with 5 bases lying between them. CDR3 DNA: TGTGCCTGGAGTCCAGTCCAAGAGACCCAGTACTTC. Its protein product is CAWSPVQETQYF.

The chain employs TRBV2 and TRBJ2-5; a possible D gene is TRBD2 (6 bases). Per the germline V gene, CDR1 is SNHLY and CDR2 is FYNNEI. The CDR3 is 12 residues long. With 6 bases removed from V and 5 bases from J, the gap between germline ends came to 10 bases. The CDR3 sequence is CASRFGGETQYF. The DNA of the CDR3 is TGTGCCAGCAGGTTTGGGGGGGAGACCCAGTACTTC.

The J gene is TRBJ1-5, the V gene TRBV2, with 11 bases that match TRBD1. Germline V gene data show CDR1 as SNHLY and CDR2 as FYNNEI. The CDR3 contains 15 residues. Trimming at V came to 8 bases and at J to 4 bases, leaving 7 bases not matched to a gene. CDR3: CASRGTGGDNQPQHF. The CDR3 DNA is TGTGCCAGCCGGGGGACAGGGGGAGATAATCAGCCCCAGCATTTT.

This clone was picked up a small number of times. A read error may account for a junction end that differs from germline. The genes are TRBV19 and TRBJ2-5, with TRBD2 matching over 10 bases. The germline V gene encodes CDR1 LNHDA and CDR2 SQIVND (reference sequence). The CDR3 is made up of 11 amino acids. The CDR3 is CASSTGTSDHF. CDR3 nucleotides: TGTGCCAGTAGTACCGGGACTAGCGACCACTTC.

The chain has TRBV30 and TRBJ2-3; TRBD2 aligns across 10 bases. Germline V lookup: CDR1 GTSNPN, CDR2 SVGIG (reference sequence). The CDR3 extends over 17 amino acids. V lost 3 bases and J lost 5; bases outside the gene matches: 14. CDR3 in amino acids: CAWRTIFLAGDRDTQYF. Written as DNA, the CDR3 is TGTGCCTGGAGGACTATCTTCCTAGCGGGGGATAGAGATACGCAGTATTTT.

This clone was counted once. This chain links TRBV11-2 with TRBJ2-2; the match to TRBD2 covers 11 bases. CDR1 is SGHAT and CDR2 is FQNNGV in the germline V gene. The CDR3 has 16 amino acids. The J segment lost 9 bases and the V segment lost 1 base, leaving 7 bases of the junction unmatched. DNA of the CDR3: TGTGCCAGCAGCTTAGTTCTAGCGGGGGGTTCGAGGGAGCTGTTTTTT. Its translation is CASSLVLAGGSRELFF. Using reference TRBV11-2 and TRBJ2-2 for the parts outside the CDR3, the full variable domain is EAGVAQSPRYKIIEKRQSVAFWCNPISGHATLYWYQQILGQGPKLLIQFQNNGVVDDSQLPKDRFSAERLKGVDSTLKIQPAKLEDSAVYLCASSLVLAGGSRELFFGEGSRLTVL.

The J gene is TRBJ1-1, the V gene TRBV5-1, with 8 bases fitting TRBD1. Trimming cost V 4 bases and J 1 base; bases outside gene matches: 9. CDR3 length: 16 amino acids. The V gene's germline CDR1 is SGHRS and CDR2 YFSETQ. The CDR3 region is CASSENDRGGNTEAFF. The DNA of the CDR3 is TGCGCCAGCAGCGAGAATGACAGGGGCGGGAACACTGAAGCTTTCTTT.

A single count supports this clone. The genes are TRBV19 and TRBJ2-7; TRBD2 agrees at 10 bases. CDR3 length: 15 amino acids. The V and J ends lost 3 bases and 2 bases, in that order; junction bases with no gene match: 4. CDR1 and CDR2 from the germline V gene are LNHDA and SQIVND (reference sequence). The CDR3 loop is CASSIASGGPYEQYF. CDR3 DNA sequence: TGTGCCAGTAGTATCGCTAGCGGGGGACCCTACGAGCAGTACTTC. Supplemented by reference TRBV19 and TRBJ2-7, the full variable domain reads DGGITQSPKYLFRKEGQNVTLSCEQNLNHDAMYWYRQDPGQGLRLIYYSQIVNDFQKGDIAEGYSVSREKKESFPLTVTSAQKNPTAFYLCASSIASGGPYEQYFGPGTRLTVT.

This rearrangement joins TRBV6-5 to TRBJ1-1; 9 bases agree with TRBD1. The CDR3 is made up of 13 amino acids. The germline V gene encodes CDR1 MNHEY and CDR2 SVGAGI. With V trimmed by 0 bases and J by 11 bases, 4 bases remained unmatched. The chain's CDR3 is CASSYSRQGDAFF. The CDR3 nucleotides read TGTGCCAGCAGTTACTCGAGACAGGGGGACGCTTTCTTT.

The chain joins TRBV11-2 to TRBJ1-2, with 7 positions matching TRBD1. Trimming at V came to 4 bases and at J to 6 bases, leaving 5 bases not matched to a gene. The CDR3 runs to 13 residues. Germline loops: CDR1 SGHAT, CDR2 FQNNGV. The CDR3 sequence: CASSSDRRNGYTF. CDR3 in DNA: TGTGCCAGCAGCTCGGACAGGAGGAATGGCTACACCTTC.

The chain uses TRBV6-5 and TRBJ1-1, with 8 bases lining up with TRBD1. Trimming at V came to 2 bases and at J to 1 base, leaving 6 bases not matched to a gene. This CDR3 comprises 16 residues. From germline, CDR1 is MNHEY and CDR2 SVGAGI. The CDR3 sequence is CASSYTGQGWNTEAFF. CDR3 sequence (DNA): TGTGCCAGCAGTTACACCGGACAGGGATGGAACACTGAAGCTTTCTTT.